What follows is one T cell receptor (beta chain) and its context. These data originate in a study of cytotoxic CD8 clonotypes in ibrutinib-treated CLL. The V gene end was trimmed by 6 bases and the J gene end by 8 bases; junction bases not matched to a gene: 13. This CDR3 contains 15 residues. The germline CDR1 and CDR2 sequences are SGHTA and FQGNSA. Using immunoSEQ multiplex PCR, the repertoire was profiled, and TCRdb retains in-frame clones only, with some absent. The sample carries 53,000 or so clones, about 54% recorded once. The TCR comes from a human donor with chronic lymphocytic leukemia. The sequencing here drew on PBMCs, taken at disease progression, from a patient treated with ibrutinib. This chain joins TRBV7-2 and TRBJ2-1; 7 bases line up with TRBD2. The CDR3 here is CASRVSGQPNHEQFF. The CDR3 DNA reads as TGTGCCAGCAGGGTTAGCGGGCAACCCAACCATGAGCAGTTCTTC.